The subject of this entry is one T cell receptor beta chain. What antigen it recognizes has not been identified. Base qualities are not recorded, but no much larger clone differs from it by a single base. This sample also contains other DNA sequences that code for the same CDR3. The CDR3 regions of human TCRbeta chains were analyzed by immunosequencing. Turning to the authors' computational methods: Repertoire TCRs were matched against a reference library of SARS-CoV-2-specific TCRs generated with the MIRA antigen-specificity platform. Breadth meant the fraction of unique TCRs that were SARS-CoV-2-associated, whereas depth meant the fraction of total T cells that were SARS-CoV-2-associated. Using the MIRA data, each spike-specific TCR was assigned both to the spike region to which the TCR was reactive and to a CD4 or CD8 class. Log10-transformed breadth and depth values were compared by one-way ANOVA with Sidak's multiple comparisons tests. TCRdb took over this immuneACCESS table, retaining in-frame rearrangements with V and J assigned. Such tables are incomplete; in checked studies, under half of the missing clones stem from an unresolved V gene, and the remainder is unexplained. D and trimming come from the DNA, and the V and J calls and clone size come from that table. This sample comprises about 130,000 clones, approximately 90% of them detected only once. 1.9% of the sample goes to the ten largest clones.

This sample was included in a study of T cell responses to AZD1222 COVID-19 vaccine (TCRdb year 2021). Study-level background: AZD1222 recipients given second doses at about 4 weeks or at about 12 weeks were pooled, since spike-specific TCR depth and breadth were not found to differ between the two schedules. TCR sequencing covered fewer than 250 trial participants: 207 given two doses of AZD1222 and 26 given two doses of MenACWY control vaccine. Trial participants were enrolled by age into 18-55, 56-69 and 70-plus year subgroups, with around 150, 28 and 57 TCR-sequenced participants respectively.

V is cut by 3 bases and J by 4 bases, and the space between the germline ends is 4 bases. CDR1 MNHEY and CDR2 SMNVEV were looked up in the germline V gene (reference sequence). Inclusive of the bounding cysteine and phenylalanine, the CDR3 is 12 residues long. Just the 36-base CDR3 DNA is kept, in frame starting at base 1. On the study overall, not on this receptor specifically: Conclusions about previously exposed vaccinees are limited because only six or seven AZD1222 recipients were SARS-CoV-2 seropositive at baseline. Nearly half of unique spike-specific TCRs reportedly recognized epitopes outside regions mutated in the B.1.351 and B.1.1.7 variants. In the small 56-69-year group, the increase in depth fell short of significance, most likely because of low power. Because no samples from the day 14 peak response were available, repertoires could be characterized only after the peak T cell response. Vaccine-associated CD4 TCRs spanned the whole spike protein, with dominant responses in regions 160-218 and 743-854. A significant rise in spike-specific TCR breadth and depth was observed after two AZD1222 doses relative to day 0 and relative to MenACWY recipients. Participants were mostly white British, with more females than males. The authors suggested clonal diversity may have been underestimated.

The sample's time point label, in plain terms: baseline before first vaccination. Samples from vaccinated people were obtained from the UK trials COV001 and COV002, which included a single-blind randomized controlled phase 2/3 trial of AZD1222 (ChAdOx1 nCoV-19) in healthy adults. For TCRbeta chain sequencing, PBMC samples from trial participants were taken at day 0 and at day 28 after the second dose. The sequencing here drew on peripheral blood, taken on day 0 of AZD1222 vaccination. The chain links TRBV27 with TRBJ2-1; the D gene cannot be resolved reliably. This sequence originates from an adult in good health. The DNA sequence is given as TGTGCCAGCAGTTTTGGATACAATGAGCAGTTCTTC. Translation gives CASSFGYNEQFF.